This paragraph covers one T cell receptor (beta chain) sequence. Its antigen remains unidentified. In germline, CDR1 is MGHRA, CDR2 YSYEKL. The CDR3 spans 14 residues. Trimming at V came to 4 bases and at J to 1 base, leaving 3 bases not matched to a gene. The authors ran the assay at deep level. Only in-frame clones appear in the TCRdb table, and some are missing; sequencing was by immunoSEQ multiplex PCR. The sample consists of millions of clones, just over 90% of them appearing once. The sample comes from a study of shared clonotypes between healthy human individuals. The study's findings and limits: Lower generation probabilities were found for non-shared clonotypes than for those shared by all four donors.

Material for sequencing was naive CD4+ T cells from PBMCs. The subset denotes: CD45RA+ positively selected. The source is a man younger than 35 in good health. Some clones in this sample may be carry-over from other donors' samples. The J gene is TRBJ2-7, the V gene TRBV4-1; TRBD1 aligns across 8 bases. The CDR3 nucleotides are TGCGCCAGCAGCCGACAGGGGAATTCCTACGAGCAGTACTTC. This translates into CASSRQGNSYEQYF.